This is a list of T cell receptor beta chains from one sample in a study of T cell clonotyping in hematopoietic cell transplantation. Profiling relied on immunoSEQ multiplex PCR, and the TCRdb table lists in-frame clones only, not all of them. The sample records tens of thousands of clones, 95% being singletons. Sequenced: peripheral blood mononuclear cells. These receptors all stem from a man aged 25 to 45 in good health. Some clones in this sample may be carry-over from other donors' samples. The CDR3 runs from the conserved cysteine through the conserved F or W. The D gene is left open where the match is weak. The size field is filled for only some rows; it gives once, few, many or a size class.

.,.,TRBJ2-7,TRBV11-2,CASSLDGGLSYEQYF,TGTGCCAGCAGCTTAGATGGGGGACTTTCCTACGAGCAGTACTTC
TRBD2,.,TRBJ2-7,TRBV28,CASSLLAGHSYEQYF,TGTGCCAGCAGTTTACTAGCGGGACACTCCTACGAGCAGTACTTC
.,.,TRBJ2-1,TRBV11-2,CASSFGARYNEQFF,TGTGCCAGCAGCTTTGGCGCGAGGTACAATGAGCAGTTCTTC
.,.,TRBJ2-2,TRBV4-3,CASRITAFPDGTGELFF,TGCGCCAGCAGGATCACGGCCTTCCCAGATGGAACCGGGGAGCTGTTTTTT
.,.,TRBJ1-5,TRBV7-2,CASSLRSSGGTSNQPQHF,TGTGCCAGCAGCTTGAGGTCTTCGGGGGGAACGAGCAATCAGCCCCAGCATTTT
TRBD2,.,TRBJ2-3,TRBV30,CAWSPGLAGSTDTQYF,TGTGCCTGGAGTCCGGGACTAGCGGGAAGCACAGATACGCAGTATTTT
TRBD1,.,TRBJ1-3,TRBV27,CASSSRQGAFGNTIYF,TGTGCCAGCAGTTCAAGACAGGGGGCGTTTGGAAACACCATATATTTT
.,.,TRBJ2-5,TRBV5-1,CASSLDAPGRKTQYF,TGCGCCAGCAGCTTGGACGCTCCGGGGCGAAAGACCCAGTACTTC
.,.,TRBJ2-1,TRBV5-1,CASSLNGGRLMYNEQFF,TGCGCCAGCAGTTTGAATGGGGGCAGACTCATGTACAATGAGCAGTTCTTC
.,.,TRBJ1-2,TRBV7-9,CASSDDRRNGYTF,TGTGCCAGCAGCGATGACAGGAGAAATGGCTACACCTTC
TRBD1,.,TRBJ2-5,TRBV5-1,CASSIQGAEETQYF,TGCGCCAGCAGCATTCAGGGGGCGGAAGAGACCCAGTACTTC
TRBD1,once,TRBJ1-1,TRBV7-2,CASSFLQGATEAFF,TGTGCCAGCAGCTTTCTCCAGGGGGCCACTGAAGCTTTCTTT
TRBD1,.,TRBJ2-2,TRBV13,CASSQPIRQGTNTGELFF,TGTGCCAGCAGCCAACCCATCCGACAGGGCACGAACACCGGGGAGCTGTTTTTT
TRBD2,.,TRBJ2-3,TRBV13,CASNRASGPDTQYF,TGTGCCAGCAACCGGGCTAGCGGGCCAGATACGCAGTATTTT
.,few,TRBJ2-5,TRBV19,CAHPGKETQYF,TGTGCCCATCCCGGTAAGGAGACCCAGTACTTC
.,.,TRBJ1-1,TRBV11-3,CASSLAGPREAFF,TGTGCCAGCAGCTTAGCGGGGCCCCGTGAAGCTTTCTTT
TRBD2,.,TRBJ2-5,TRBV30,CAWIPPGGGTQYF,TGTGCCTGGATCCCCCCGGGAGGCGGTACCCAGTACTTC
.,.,TRBJ1-6,TRBV9,CASSPDLGWAPLHF,TGTGCCAGCAGCCCGGACCTTGGCTGGGCACCCCTCCACTTT
.,.,TRBJ2-1,TRBV4-2,CASSQGGALGRIGNEQFF,TGTGCCAGCAGCCAAGGCGGCGCGTTAGGGCGAATCGGCAATGAGCAGTTCTTC
TRBD1,.,TRBJ2-1,TRBV19,CASSRGAGTDNNEQFF,TGTGCCAGTAGTCGTGGGGCAGGGACAGATAACAATGAGCAGTTCTTC
.,.,TRBJ1-5,TRBV27,CASSSSLMGHLSNQPQHF,TGTGCCAGCAGCTCCAGTCTGATGGGACACCTTAGCAATCAGCCCCAGCATTTT
.,.,TRBJ1-6,TRBV14,CASSPTGNDSPLHF,TGTGCCAGCAGCCCCACAGGGAACGATTCACCCCTCCACTTT
.,.,TRBJ2-2,TRBV5-1,CASSLEVGSGELFF,TGCGCCAGCAGCTTGGAGGTGGGATCCGGGGAGCTGTTTTTT
.,.,TRBJ1-2,TRBV11-2,CASSLNLRYGYTF,TGTGCCAGCAGCTTAAACCTGAGGTATGGCTACACCTTC
.,.,TRBJ2-7,TRBV7-3,CASSPTGGPGDEQYF,TGTGCCAGCAGCCCCACCGGAGGGCCTGGGGACGAGCAGTACTTC
.,.,TRBJ1-4,TRBV7-9,CASSPVPRGNNEKLFF,TGTGCCAGCAGCCCCGTGCCCAGGGGTAATAATGAAAAACTGTTTTTT
.,.,TRBJ2-7,TRBV18,CASSPVEPYTSYEQYF,TGTGCCAGCTCACCCGTGGAGCCCTACACCTCCTACGAGCAGTACTTC
TRBD2,once,TRBJ2-1,TRBV7-3,CASSAGTSAFF,TGTGCCAGCAGCGCCGGGACTAGCGCGTTCTTC
TRBD2,.,TRBJ2-5,TRBV4-2,CASSQGLAGAGTETQYF,TGTGCCAGCAGCCAGGGACTAGCGGGAGCGGGAACGGAGACCCAGTACTTC
.,.,TRBJ2-2,TRBV4-2,CASSQVKTAAGELFF,TGTGCCAGCAGCCAAGTAAAGACCGCGGCCGGGGAGCTGTTTTTT
.,.,TRBJ1-6,TRBV6-5,CASTYGPYLNSPLHF,TGTGCCAGCACCTACGGCCCGTACCTCAATTCACCCCTCCACTTT
.,once,TRBJ2-7,TRBV18,CASSPTDNYPYEQYF,TGTGCCAGCTCACCCACGGACAACTACCCCTACGAGCAGTACTTC
.,.,TRBJ1-2,TRBV5-6,CASSLGVSYGYTF,TGTGCCAGCAGCTTGGGGGTTAGCTATGGCTACACCTTC
.,.,TRBJ1-3,TRBV6-1,CASSVPSNTIYF,TGTGCCAGCAGTGTACCTTCCAACACCATATATTTT
.,.,TRBJ1-2,TRBV5-1,CASSLGVEYGYTF,TGCGCCAGCAGCTTGGGAGTCGAGTATGGCTACACCTTC
.,.,TRBJ1-2,TRBV11-2,CASSLVILDGYTF,TGTGCCAGCAGCTTAGTTATATTGGATGGCTACACCTTC
TRBD1,.,TRBJ1-3,TRBV6-1,CASSEADRGNGNTIYF,TGTGCCAGCAGTGAAGCGGACAGGGGGAATGGAAACACCATATATTTT
.,.,TRBJ1-4,TRBV9,CASSVEGGLNEKLFF,TGTGCCAGCAGCGTAGAAGGGGGGCTTAATGAAAAACTGTTTTTT
.,.,TRBJ1-1,TRBV15,CATSREAASNTEAFF,TGTGCCACCAGCAGAGAGGCAGCGTCTAACACTGAAGCTTTCTTT
.,.,TRBJ1-5,TRBV5-6,CASSLGRYQPQHF,TGTGCCAGCAGCTTGGGGCGTTACCAGCCCCAGCATTTT
TRBD1,.,TRBJ1-5,TRBV4-2,CASSQGQAGDQPQHF,TGTGCCAGCAGCCAGGGACAGGCTGGGGATCAGCCCCAGCATTTT
TRBD1,.,TRBJ2-1,TRBV11-1,CASTGTGTGGMNEQFF,TGTGCCAGCACCGGAACCGGGACAGGGGGAATGAATGAGCAGTTCTTC
TRBD1,.,TRBJ1-5,TRBV10-1,CASRSSHRGQPQHF,TGCGCCAGCAGAAGCAGCCACAGGGGTCAGCCCCAGCATTTT
TRBD2,.,TRBJ2-5,TRBV10-3,CAISGLSGTSQETQYF,TGTGCCATCAGTGGGCTTAGCGGGACCTCCCAAGAGACCCAGTACTTC
TRBD1,.,TRBJ1-1,TRBV4-3,CASSQLPGQGNTEAFF,TGCGCCAGCAGCCAACTGCCCGGACAGGGGAACACTGAAGCTTTCTTT
TRBD1,.,TRBJ1-4,TRBV15,CATSGQGGPNEKLFF,TGTGCCACCAGCGGACAGGGCGGGCCTAATGAAAAACTGTTTTTT
.,.,TRBJ2-6,TRBV5-4,CASSFWGSGANVLTF,TGTGCCAGCAGCTTTTGGGGATCTGGGGCCAACGTCCTGACTTTC
.,.,TRBJ2-6,TRBV12-5,CASGLPRRGQGLSGANVLTF,TGTGCTAGTGGTTTGCCACGGAGAGGGCAGGGGCTCTCTGGGGCCAACGTCCTGACTTTC
.,.,TRBJ2-7,TRBV27,CASSLLGGREQYF,TGTGCCAGCAGTTTATTGGGCGGTCGCGAGCAGTACTTC
.,.,TRBJ2-3,TRBV30,CAWSVQGTDTQYF,TGTGCCTGGAGTGTCCAGGGCACAGATACGCAGTATTTT
TRBD1,.,TRBJ1-6,TRBV19,CARRTGKNSPLHF,TGTGCCAGAAGGACAGGAAAAAATTCACCCCTCCACTTT
.,.,TRBJ1-5,TRBV27,CASRGGLPYQPQHF,TGTGCCAGCAGAGGTGGACTCCCCTATCAGCCCCAGCATTTT
TRBD1,.,TRBJ1-4,TRBV7-4,CASSSGPPGPRGKKLFF,TGTGCCAGCAGCTCTGGTCCTCCGGGTCCCAGGGGGAAAAAACTGTTTTTT